Sequencing of this T cell receptor beta chain was carried out in a study of T cell changes during pregnancy in multiple sclerosis (dated by TCRdb to the late 2010s). As for the study more broadly: The study looked at changes in the T cell repertoire across pregnancy in women with multiple sclerosis.

This clone occurred a few times. Its target antigen remains unknown. No base-level quality is on record; no much larger clone is a single base apart. Library creation used the immunoSEQ multiplex PCR assay. TCRdb provides this immuneACCESS table in a form limited to in-frame rearrangements. Some clones are lacking; in checked studies, under half of them reflect an unresolved V gene, and why the rest are absent is not known. The sample table shows around 30,000 clones, and around 90% are seen once. The ten largest clonotypes hold 4.5% to 7% of the sample. Including the terminal cysteine and phenylalanine, the CDR3 comprises 16 residues. Only CDR3 DNA remains: 48 bases, in frame from the first base. The germline V gene sets CDR1 to SGHTS and CDR2 to YDEGEE. Trimming takes 0 bases off V and 3 bases off J; junction bases not matched to a gene: 1.

The V gene is TRBV5-8 and the J gene is TRBJ2-2, and TRBD1 matches 11 of the central bases. The receptor was isolated from a female donor with multiple sclerosis, enrolled in a pregnancy study. The sequencing used CD8+ T cells from peripheral blood mononuclear cells, collected before pregnancy. The CDR3 reads as follows: CASSLGTGGHTGELFF. The sequenced DNA: TGTGCCAGCAGCTTGGGGACAGGGGGCCACACCGGGGAGCTGTTTTTT.